The T cell receptor beta chain described here comes from a study of T cell changes during pregnancy in multiple sclerosis. Germline values: CDR1 MGHRA, CDR2 YSYEKL. Trimming left V 1 base short and J 0 bases short, with 10 bases between. This CDR3 has 16 residues. Using immunoSEQ multiplex PCR, the repertoire was profiled, and TCRdb retains in-frame clones only, with some absent. The data show some 37,000 clones, roughly 92% seen once. This receptor was identified in a female donor with multiple sclerosis, enrolled in a pregnancy study. The J gene is TRBJ1-3, the V gene TRBV4-1; possible D gene TRBD1, 5 bases. The input for sequencing was CD4+ T cells from peripheral blood mononuclear cells, taken before pregnancy. The CDR3 region is CASSQGVRASGNTIYF. In DNA form, the CDR3 reads TGCGCCAGCAGCCAAGGGGTCAGGGCCTCTGGAAACACCATATATTTT.